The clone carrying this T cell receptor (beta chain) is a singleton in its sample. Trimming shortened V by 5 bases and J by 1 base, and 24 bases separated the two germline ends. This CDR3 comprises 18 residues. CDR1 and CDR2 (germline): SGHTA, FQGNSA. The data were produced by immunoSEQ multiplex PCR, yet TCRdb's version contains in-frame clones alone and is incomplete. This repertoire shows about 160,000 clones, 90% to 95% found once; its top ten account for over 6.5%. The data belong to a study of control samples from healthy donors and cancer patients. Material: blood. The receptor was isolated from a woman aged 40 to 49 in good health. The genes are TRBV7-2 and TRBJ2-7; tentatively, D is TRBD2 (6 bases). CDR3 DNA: TGTGCCAGCAGCCCCTACCCTACTAGCTCTACTATATCCTACGAGCAGTACTTC. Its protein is CASSPYPTSSTISYEQYF.